Following are 8 T cell receptor beta chains from one sample sequenced in a study of vaccination and CD4 T cells after COVID-19. These receptors' antigens are unknown. The treatment denotes: roughly nine-day PBMC culture with coronavirus spike peptide pools or control peptides (ViraFEST assay). At the Johns Hopkins FTIC core, DNA taken from cultured CD4+ T cells was sequenced by way of the Oncomine TCR Beta short-read assay. TCRdb processed the PCR reads anew with MiXCR; each CDR3 protein has one entry. The repertoire consists of more than 7,000 distinct CDR3 sequences, with approximately 57% occurring once and the leading ten covering approximately 15%. The starting material was cultured CD4+ T cells from blood, obtained after SARS-CoV-2 vaccination. The source is a human donor with COVID-19.

The J gene is TRBJ1-1, the V gene TRBV12-3 or TRBV12-4; D is possibly TRBD1 (5 bases). The CDR3 extends over 13 amino acids. V gave up 8 bases and J gave up 1 base, with 11 bases separating them. CDR3 nucleotides: TGTGCCAGCTCGCAGGGCCCGAACACTGAAGCTTTCTTT. Residues: CASSQGPNTEAFF.

The rearrangement links TRBV4-1 to TRBJ2-4, with D unclear. Looked up from germline, CDR1 is MGHRA and CDR2 is YSYEKL. This CDR3 has 16 amino acids. Between the trimmed V and J ends, which lost 2 bases and 0 bases, there was a span of 11 bases. This chain's CDR3 is CASSQRERIAKNIQYF. The CDR3 DNA reads as TGCGCCAGCAGCCAAAGGGAACGTATAGCCAAAAACATTCAGTACTTC.

The chain links TRBV6-1 to TRBJ2-5; 8 nucleotides align to TRBD1. CDR3 length equals 14 residues. The V segment lost 4 bases and the J segment 2 bases; nucleotides outside the gene matches: 3. Germline V gives CDR1 MNHNS, CDR2 SASEGT. In nucleotides, the CDR3 is TGTGCCAGCAGTGTCACAGGGGGGCAAGAGACCCAGTACTTC. Translating it yields CASSVTGGQETQYF.

CDR3 nucleotides: TGTGCCAGTAGTACGGACAGGGGACACAATGAGCAGTTCTTC. This translates into CASSTDRGHNEQFF. The chain carries TRBV19 and TRBJ2-1; 9 bases are a match to TRBD1. Germline V gene lookup returns CDR1 LNHDA and CDR2 SQIVND (reference sequence). CDR3 length equals 14 residues. The junction had 3 bases not matched to a gene; V was cut back by 4 bases and J by 5 bases.

CDR3 residues: CASPRPYEQYF. CDR3 nucleotides: TGCGCCAGCCCCCGGCCCTACGAGCAGTACTTC. The chain joins TRBV10-1 to TRBJ2-7; unclear D gene. The CDR3 totals 11 residues. The ends were cut back, 8 bases at V and 2 bases at J, with 7 bases in the middle. In germline, CDR1 is WNHNN, CDR2 SYGVQD (reference sequence).

The chain couples TRBV6-1 to TRBJ1-5; 7 bases are a match to TRBD1. The germline V gene encodes CDR1 MNHNS and CDR2 SASEGT. This CDR3 comprises 13 residues. V was pared by 6 bases and J by 4 bases, with 3 bases of the junction left unmatched. The CDR3 loop is CASREQGNQPQHF. The CDR3, as DNA: TGTGCCAGCAGAGAACAGGGGAATCAGCCCCAGCATTTT.

Worth noting for this clonotype: Sequence at one end of the junction differs from germline and may be a read error. The rearrangement uses TRBV11-2 and TRBJ1-1; 7 bases match TRBD1. The CDR3 is made up of 14 amino acids. Per germline, CDR1 SGHAT and CDR2 FQNNGV. CDR3 residues: CASRSGTANTEAFF. CDR3 bases: TGTGCCAGCAGGTCCGGGACAGCGAACACTGAAGCTTTTTTT.

The chain carries TRBV10-1 and TRBJ2-3, with 8 nucleotides matching TRBD2. There are 16 residues in the CDR3. In germline, CDR1 is WNHNN, CDR2 SYGVQD (reference sequence). V shed 4 bases and J 2 bases; nucleotides not matched to a gene: 8. DNA of the CDR3: TGCGCCAGCAGTGGCCTGACGGGGGGGTTCACAGATACGCAGTATTTT. Residues: CASSGLTGGFTDTQYF.